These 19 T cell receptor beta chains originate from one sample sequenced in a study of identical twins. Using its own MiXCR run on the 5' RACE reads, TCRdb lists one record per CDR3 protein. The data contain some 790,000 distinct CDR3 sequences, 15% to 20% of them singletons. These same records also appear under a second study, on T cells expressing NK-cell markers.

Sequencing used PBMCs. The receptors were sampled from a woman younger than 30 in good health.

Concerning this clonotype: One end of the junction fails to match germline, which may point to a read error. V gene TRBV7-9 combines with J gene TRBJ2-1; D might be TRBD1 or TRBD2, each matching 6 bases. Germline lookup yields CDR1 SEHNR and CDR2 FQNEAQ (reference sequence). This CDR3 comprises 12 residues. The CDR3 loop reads CASSFRGVYRLF. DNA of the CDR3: TGTGCCAGCAGCTTTAGGGGGGTGTACCGCCTCTTC.

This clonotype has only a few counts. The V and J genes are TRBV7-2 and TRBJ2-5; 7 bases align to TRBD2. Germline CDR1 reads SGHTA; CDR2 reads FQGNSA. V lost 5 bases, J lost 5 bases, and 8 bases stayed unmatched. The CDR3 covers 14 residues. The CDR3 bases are TGTGCCAGCAGCCCCCGACTAGCTGGGGAGACCCAGTACTTC. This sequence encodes CASSPRLAGETQYF.

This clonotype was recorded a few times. The CDR3 nucleotides read TGCAGTGCTAGAGATGGGAGGGGTAGTGCCTACGAGCAGTACTTC. Amino acid sequence: CSARDGRGSAYEQYF. The chain links TRBV20-1 to TRBJ2-7; 7 nucleotides align to TRBD2. CDR3 length: 15 residues. Trimming took 0 bases from V and 2 from J; bases not matched to a gene: 7. Germline-derived CDR1 and CDR2 are DFQATT and SNEGSKA (reference sequence).

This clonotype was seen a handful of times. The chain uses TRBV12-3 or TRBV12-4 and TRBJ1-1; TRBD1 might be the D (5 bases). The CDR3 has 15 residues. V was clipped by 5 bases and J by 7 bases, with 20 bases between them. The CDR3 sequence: CASSPNRDGTFEAFF. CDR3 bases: TGTGCCAGCAGTCCCAATCGGGACGGAACTTTTGAAGCTTTCTTT.

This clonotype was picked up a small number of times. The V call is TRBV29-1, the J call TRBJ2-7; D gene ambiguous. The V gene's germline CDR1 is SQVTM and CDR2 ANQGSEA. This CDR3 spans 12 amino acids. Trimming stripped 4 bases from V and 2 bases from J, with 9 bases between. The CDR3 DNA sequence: TGCAGCGTTGCCGGGTTCACCTACGAGCAGTACTTC. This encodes CSVAGFTYEQYF.

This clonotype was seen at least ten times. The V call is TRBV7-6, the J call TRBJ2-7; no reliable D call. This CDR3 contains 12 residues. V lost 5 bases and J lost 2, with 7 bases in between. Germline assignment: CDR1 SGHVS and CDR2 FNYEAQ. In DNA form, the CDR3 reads TGTGCCAGCAGCCCCCTCCCCTACGAGCAGTACTTC. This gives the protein CASSPLPYEQYF.

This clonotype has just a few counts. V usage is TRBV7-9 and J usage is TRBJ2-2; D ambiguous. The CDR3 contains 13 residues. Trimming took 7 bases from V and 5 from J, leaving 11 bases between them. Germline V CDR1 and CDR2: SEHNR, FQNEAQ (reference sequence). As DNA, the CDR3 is TGTGCCAGCACCCCCGACCTAACCGGGGAGCTGTTTTTT. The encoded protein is CASTPDLTGELFF.

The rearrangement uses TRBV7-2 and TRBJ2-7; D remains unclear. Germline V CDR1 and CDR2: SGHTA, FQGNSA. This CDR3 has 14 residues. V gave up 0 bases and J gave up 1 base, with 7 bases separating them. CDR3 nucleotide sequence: TGTGCCAGCAGCTTAGCGTTTAAATCCTACGAGCAGTACTTC. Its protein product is CASSLAFKSYEQYF.

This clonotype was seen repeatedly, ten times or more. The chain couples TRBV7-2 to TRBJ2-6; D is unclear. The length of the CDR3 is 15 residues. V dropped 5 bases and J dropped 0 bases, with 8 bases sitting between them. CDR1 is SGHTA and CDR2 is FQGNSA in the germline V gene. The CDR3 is CASSPPGSGANVLTF. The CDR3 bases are TGTGCCAGCAGCCCCCCAGGCTCTGGGGCCAACGTCCTGACTTTC.

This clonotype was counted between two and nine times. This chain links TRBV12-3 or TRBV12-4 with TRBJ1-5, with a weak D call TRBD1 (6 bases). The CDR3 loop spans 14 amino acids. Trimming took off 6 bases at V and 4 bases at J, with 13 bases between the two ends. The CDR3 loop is CASSSDRSNQPQHF. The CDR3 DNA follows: TGTGCCAGCAGCTCTGACAGGTCTAATCAGCCCCAGCATTTT.

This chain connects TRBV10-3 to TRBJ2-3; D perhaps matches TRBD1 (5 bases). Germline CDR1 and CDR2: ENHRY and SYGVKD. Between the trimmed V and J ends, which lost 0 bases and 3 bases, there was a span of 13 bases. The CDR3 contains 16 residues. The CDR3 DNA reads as TGTGCCATCAGTGAGTCGAGAAGGGGCTGGACAGATACGCAGTATTTT. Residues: CAISESRRGWTDTQYF.

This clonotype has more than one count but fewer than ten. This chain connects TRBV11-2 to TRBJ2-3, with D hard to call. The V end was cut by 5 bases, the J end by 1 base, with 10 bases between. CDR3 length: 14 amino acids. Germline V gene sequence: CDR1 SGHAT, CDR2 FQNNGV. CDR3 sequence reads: CASSPGDRTDTQYF. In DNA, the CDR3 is TGTGCCAGCAGCCCCGGAGATCGCACAGATACGCAGTATTTT. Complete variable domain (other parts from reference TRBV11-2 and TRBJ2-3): EAGVAQSPRYKIIEKRQSVAFWCNPISGHATLYWYQQILGQGPKLLIQFQNNGVVDDSQLPKDRFSAERLKGVDSTLKIQPAKLEDSAVYLCASSPGDRTDTQYFGPGTRLTVL.

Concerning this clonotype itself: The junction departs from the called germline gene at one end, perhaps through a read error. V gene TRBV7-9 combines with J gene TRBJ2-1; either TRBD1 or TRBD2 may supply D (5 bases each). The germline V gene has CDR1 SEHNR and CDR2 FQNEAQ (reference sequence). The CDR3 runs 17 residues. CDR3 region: CASSLEGLTRTRGEQSF. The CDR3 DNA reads TGTGCCAGCAGCTTAGAGGGGCTTACGCGGACCCGGGGTGAGCAGTCCTTC.

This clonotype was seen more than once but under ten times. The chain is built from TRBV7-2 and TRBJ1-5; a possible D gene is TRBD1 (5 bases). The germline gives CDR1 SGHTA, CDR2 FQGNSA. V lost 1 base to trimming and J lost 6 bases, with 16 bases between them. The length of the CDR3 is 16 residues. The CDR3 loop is CASSLEGGRVSQPQHF. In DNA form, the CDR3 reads TGTGCCAGCAGCTTAGAAGGCGGCAGGGTTTCTCAGCCCCAGCATTTT.

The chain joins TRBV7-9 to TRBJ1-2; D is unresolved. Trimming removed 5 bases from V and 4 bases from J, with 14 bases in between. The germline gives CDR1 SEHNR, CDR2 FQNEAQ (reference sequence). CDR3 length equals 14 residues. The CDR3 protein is CASSPTIEPYGYTF. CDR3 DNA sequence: TGTGCCAGCAGCCCAACGATTGAGCCCTATGGCTACACCTTC. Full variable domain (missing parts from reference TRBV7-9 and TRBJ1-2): DTGVSQNPRHKITKRGQNVTFRCDPISEHNRLYWYRQTLGQGPEFLTYFQNEAQLEKSRLLSDRFSAERPKGSFSTLEIQRTEQGDSAMYLCASSPTIEPYGYTFGSGTRLTVV.

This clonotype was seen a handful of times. The CDR3 DNA reads TGTGCCAGCAGCCCCCCCCAGGCTAGCGGCTTCAATGAGCAGTTCTTC. It is translated as CASSPPQASGFNEQFF. The V gene is TRBV9, the J gene TRBJ2-1; 7 bases match TRBD2. The CDR3 totals 16 residues. V gave up 4 bases and J gave up 6 bases; unmatched junction bases: 13. Germline CDR1 is SGDLS and CDR2 is YYNGEE.

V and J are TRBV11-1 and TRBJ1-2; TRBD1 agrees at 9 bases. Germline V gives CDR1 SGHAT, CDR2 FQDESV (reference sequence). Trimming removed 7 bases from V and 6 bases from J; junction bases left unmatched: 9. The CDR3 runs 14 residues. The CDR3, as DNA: TGTGCCAGCACCATCCGGGACAGGGTTGATGGCTACACCTTC. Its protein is CASTIRDRVDGYTF. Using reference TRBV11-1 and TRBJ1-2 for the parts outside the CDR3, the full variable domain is EAEVAQSPRYKITEKSQAVAFWCDPISGHATLYWYRQILGQGPELLVQFQDESVVDDSQLPKDRFSAERLKGVDSTLKIQPAELGDSAMYLCASTIRDRVDGYTFGSGTRLTVV.

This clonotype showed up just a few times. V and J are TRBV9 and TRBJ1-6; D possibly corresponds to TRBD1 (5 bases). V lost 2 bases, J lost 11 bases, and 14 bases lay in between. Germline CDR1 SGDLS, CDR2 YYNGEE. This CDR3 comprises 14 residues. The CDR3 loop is CASSVSQGGTPLHF. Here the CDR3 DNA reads TGTGCCAGCAGCGTCAGTCAGGGAGGGACACCCCTCCACTTT. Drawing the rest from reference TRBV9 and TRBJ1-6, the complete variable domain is DSGVTQTPKHLITATGQRVTLRCSPRSGDLSVYWYQQSLDQGLQFLIQYYNGEERAKGNILERFSAQQFPDLHSELNLSSLELGDSALYFCASSVSQGGTPLHFGNGTRLTVT.

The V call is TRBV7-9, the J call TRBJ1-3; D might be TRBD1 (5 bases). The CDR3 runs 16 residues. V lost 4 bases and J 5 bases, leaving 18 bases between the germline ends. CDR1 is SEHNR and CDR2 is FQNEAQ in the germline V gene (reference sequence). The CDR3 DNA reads TGTGCCAGCAGCTCCGGACGGACACGAAAAAGAAACACCATATATTTT. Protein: CASSSGRTRKRNTIYF.